The 6 T cell receptor beta chains in this list originate from one sample, sequenced in a study of identical twins (dated by TCRdb to the mid-2010s). Library method: 5' RACE. This sample was sequenced with an Illumina HiSeq 2000. TCRdb reran the public reads through fastp at Q25 and MiXCR, keeping productive beta chains. For every CDR3 protein sequence, its rows merge into one entry that carries the most common genes and DNA. The sample contains over 200,000 distinct CDR3 sequences, about 10% of them found a single time. Of the sample, 9% to 10% falls within the top ten clones. Sequencing input: memory T cells sorted from blood. This specimen's cell subset or site label, interpreted: CD45RO+ enriched T cells. Source of these receptors: a man aged 50-60 years in good health.

This clonotype was detected only a few times. The V gene is TRBV7-6, the J gene TRBJ2-5; D perhaps matches TRBD1 (6 bases). The V end lost 6 bases, the J end lost 0 bases, and 20 bases lay between the germline ends. The CDR3 covers 17 residues. From germline, CDR1 is SGHVS and CDR2 FNYEAQ. The CDR3 bases are TGTGCCAGCAGTCAATGGACAGCGAACACATACCAAGAGACCCAGTACTTC. It codes for CASSQWTANTYQETQYF. Using reference TRBV7-6 and TRBJ2-5 for the parts outside the CDR3, the full variable domain is GAGVSQSPRYKVTKRGQDVALRCDPISGHVSLYWYRQALGQGPEFLTYFNYEAQQDKSGLPNDRFSAERPEGSISTLTIQRTEQRDSAMYRCASSQWTANTYQETQYFGPGTRLLVL.

This clonotype was counted only a few times. The chain is built from TRBV4-2 and TRBJ2-1; perhaps TRBD2 as D (5 bases). CDR3 length: 18 amino acids. Trimming took off 0 bases at V and 8 bases at J, with 23 bases between the two ends. CDR1 LGHNA and CDR2 YNFKEQ come from the germline V gene. The CDR3 DNA follows: TGTGCCAGCAGCCAAGATAGGCGAGGGCGAATCTCTTTGTATGAGCAGTTCTTC. As protein: CASSQDRRGRISLYEQFF.

The V gene is TRBV28, the J gene TRBJ1-5; TRBD1 aligns across 7 bases. The V gene's germline CDR1 is MDHEN and CDR2 SYDVKM. Losses at the gene ends were 6 bases for V and 6 bases for J; bases not matched to a gene: 5. CDR3 length: 13 amino acids. The CDR3 region has the DNA TGTGCCAGCAGGTGGACAGGCTTTCAGCCCCAGCATTTT. Encoded protein: CASRWTGFQPQHF.

This clonotype was seen a handful of times. V gene TRBV7-2 combines with J gene TRBJ2-1, with D perhaps matching TRBD1 or TRBD2 (7 bases each). Trimming left V 2 bases short and J 5 bases short, with 13 bases between. This CDR3 is 15 amino acids long. CDR1 and CDR2 from the germline V gene are SGHTA and FQGNSA. The CDR3, as DNA: TGTGCCAGCAGCTTAATCGCAGGGGGGGACAATGAGCAGTTCTTC. Its translation is CASSLIAGGDNEQFF.

This clonotype has ten or more counts. The chain recombines TRBV29-1 with TRBJ1-2; the D gene is possibly TRBD1 (5 bases). V was trimmed by 6 bases and J by 4 bases, leaving 15 bases between them. Looked up from germline, CDR1 is SQVTM and CDR2 is ANQGSEA. The length of the CDR3 is 13 residues. CDR3 region: CSVLKGTSYGYTF. The CDR3, as DNA: TGCAGCGTCCTTAAGGGGACGAGCTATGGCTACACCTTC.

This clonotype showed up many times. The chain has TRBV6-5 and TRBJ1-4; D gene unclear. V gave up 2 bases and J gave up 5 bases, with 12 bases separating them. CDR1 and CDR2 from the germline V gene are MNHEY and SVGAGI. The CDR3 consists of 15 residues. The CDR3 region has the DNA TGTGCCAGCAGTTACCCGATGGGGTTAAATGAAAAACTGTTTTTT. It is translated as CASSYPMGLNEKLFF.